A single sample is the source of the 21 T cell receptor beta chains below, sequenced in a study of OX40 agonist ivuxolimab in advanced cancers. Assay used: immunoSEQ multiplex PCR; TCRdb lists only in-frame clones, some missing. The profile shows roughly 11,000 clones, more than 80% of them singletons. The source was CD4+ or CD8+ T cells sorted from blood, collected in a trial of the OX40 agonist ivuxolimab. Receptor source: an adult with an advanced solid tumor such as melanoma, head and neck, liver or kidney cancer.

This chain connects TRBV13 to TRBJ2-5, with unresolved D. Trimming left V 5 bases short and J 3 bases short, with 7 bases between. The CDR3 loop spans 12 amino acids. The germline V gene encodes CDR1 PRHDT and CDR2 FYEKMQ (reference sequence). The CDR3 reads CASSPPEETQYF. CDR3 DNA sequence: TGTGCCAGCAGCCCCCCGGAAGAGACCCAGTACTTC.

CDR3 protein: CASSLGGQGVSGANVLTF. The CDR3 bases are TGTGCCAGCAGCTTGGGGGGACAGGGAGTTTCTGGGGCCAACGTCCTGACTTTC. The chain uses TRBV5-4 and TRBJ2-6; 9 bases agree with TRBD1. The CDR3 consists of 18 residues. In germline, CDR1 is SGHNT, CDR2 YYREEE (reference sequence). The V gene end was trimmed by 0 bases and the J gene end by 1 base; junction bases not matched to a gene: 5.

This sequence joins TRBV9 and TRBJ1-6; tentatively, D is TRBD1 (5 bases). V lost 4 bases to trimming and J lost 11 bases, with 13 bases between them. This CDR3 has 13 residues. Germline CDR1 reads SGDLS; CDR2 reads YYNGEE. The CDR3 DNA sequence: TGTGCCAGCAGCTCCCGTATGGGGCCACCCCTCCACTTT. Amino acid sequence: CASSSRMGPPLHF.

CDR3 DNA sequence: TGTGCCAGCAGTGAGTCCAGGATAGAGACCCAGTACTTC. Its protein product is CASSESRIETQYF. J is TRBJ2-5 and V is TRBV2; D is undetermined. Trimming removed 3 bases from V and 4 bases from J, with 9 bases in between. Per the germline V gene, CDR1 is SNHLY and CDR2 is FYNNEI. The CDR3 consists of 13 residues.

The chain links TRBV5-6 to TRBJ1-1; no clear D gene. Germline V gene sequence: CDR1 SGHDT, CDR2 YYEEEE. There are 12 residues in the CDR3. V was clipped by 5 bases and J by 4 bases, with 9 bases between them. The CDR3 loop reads CASRLMGTEAFF. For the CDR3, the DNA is TGTGCCAGCAGACTAATGGGCACTGAAGCTTTCTTT.

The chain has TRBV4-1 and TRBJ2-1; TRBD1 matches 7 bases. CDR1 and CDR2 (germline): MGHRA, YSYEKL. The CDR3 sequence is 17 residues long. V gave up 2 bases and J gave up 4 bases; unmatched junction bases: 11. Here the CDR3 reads CASSQFQTGSVYNEQFF. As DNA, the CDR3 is TGCGCCAGCAGCCAATTTCAGACAGGGAGCGTTTACAATGAGCAGTTCTTC.

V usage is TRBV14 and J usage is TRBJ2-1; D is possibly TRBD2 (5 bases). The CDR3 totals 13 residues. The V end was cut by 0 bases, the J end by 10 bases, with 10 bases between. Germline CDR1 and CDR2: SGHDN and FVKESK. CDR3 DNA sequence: TGTGCCAGCAGCCAAGATCGGGGAAAGGAGCAGTTCTTC. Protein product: CASSQDRGKEQFF.

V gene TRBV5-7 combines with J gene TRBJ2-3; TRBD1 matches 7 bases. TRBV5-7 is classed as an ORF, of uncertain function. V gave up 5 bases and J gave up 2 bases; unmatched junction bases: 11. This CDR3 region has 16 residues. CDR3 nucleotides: TGTGCCAGCAGACTCCCGACAGGGTTTTCCACAGATACGCAGTATTTT. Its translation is CASRLPTGFSTDTQYF.

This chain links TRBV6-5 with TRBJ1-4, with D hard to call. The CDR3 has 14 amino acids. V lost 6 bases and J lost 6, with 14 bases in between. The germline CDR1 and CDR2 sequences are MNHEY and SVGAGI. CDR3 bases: TGTGCCAGCAGCGATAAACAGAGTGATGAAAAACTGTTTTTT. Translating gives CASSDKQSDEKLFF.

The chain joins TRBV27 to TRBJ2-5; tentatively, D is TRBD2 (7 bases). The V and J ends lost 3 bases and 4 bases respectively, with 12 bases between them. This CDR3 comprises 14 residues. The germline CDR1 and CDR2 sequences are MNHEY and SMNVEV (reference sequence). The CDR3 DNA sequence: TGTGCCAGCAGTTTTGAGGGGGGGAGAGAGACCCAGTACTTC. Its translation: CASSFEGGRETQYF.

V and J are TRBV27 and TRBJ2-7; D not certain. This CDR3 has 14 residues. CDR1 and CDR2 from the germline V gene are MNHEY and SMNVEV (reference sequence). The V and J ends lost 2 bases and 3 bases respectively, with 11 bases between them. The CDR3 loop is CASSLSPQGYEQYF. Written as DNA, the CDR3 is TGTGCCAGCAGTTTAAGCCCACAAGGCTACGAGCAGTACTTC.

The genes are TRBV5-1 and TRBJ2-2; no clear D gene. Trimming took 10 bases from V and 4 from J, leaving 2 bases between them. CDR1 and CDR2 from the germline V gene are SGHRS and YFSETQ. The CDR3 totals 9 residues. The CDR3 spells CAFTGELFF. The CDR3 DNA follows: TGCGCCTTCACCGGGGAGCTGTTTTTT.

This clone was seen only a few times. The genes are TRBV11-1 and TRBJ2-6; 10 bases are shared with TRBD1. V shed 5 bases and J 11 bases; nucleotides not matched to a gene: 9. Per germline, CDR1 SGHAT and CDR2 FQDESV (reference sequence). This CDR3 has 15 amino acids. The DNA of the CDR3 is TGTGCCAGCAGCCTTGGACAGGGGGGTTTGTACGTCCTGACTTTC. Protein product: CASSLGQGGLYVLTF.

The DNA of the CDR3 is TGTGCCAGCAACCTTAGCGGGAGGCCTGGGCGGGAGCAGTACTTC. Translating gives CASNLSGRPGREQYF. This sequence joins TRBV27 and TRBJ2-7; 10 bases match TRBD2. The CDR3 runs 15 residues. Germline values: CDR1 MNHEY, CDR2 SMNVEV (reference sequence). With V trimmed by 7 bases and J by 7 bases, 13 bases remained unmatched.

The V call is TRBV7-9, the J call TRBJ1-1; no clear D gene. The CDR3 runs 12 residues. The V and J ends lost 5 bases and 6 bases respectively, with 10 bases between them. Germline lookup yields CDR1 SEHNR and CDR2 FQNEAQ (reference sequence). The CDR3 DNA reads TGTGCCAGCAGCACCTTCCGGGCTGAAGCTTTCTTT. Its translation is CASSTFRAEAFF.

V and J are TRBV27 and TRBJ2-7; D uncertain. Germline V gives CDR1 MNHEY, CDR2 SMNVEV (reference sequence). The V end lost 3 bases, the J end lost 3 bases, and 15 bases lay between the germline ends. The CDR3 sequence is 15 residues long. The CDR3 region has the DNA TGTGCCAGCAGTTTTAGCTCACCTTCGGGCTACGAGCAGTACTTC. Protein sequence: CASSFSSPSGYEQYF.

CDR3 coding DNA: TGTGCCAGCAGCCCCACAGGGGGCTCAGGAGAAAAACTGTTTTTT. It translates to CASSPTGGSGEKLFF. The chain combines TRBV6-1 with TRBJ1-4, with TRBD1 matching 9 bases. After removal of 6 bases from V and 8 bases from J, the junction contained 10 bases not matched to a gene. The CDR3 length is 15 residues. Germline CDR1 MNHNS, CDR2 SASEGT.

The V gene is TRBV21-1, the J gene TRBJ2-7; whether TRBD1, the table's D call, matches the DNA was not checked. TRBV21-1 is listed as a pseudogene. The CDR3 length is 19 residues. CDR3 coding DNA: TGTGCCAGCAGCAAAAGGAAGAGGTATGGGGGGCAGGGGGCCTACGAGCAGTACTTC. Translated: CASSKRKRYGGQGAYEQYF.

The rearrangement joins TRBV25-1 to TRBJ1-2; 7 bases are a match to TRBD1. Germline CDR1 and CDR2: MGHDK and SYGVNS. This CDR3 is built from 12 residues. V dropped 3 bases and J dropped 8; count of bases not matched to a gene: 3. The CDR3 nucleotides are TGTGCCAGCAGTGACCCAGGGGGAGGCTACACCTTC. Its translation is CASSDPGGGYTF.

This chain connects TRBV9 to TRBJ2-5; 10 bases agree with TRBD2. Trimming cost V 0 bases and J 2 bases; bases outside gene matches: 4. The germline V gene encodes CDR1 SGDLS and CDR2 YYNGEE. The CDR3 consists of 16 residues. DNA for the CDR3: TGTGCCAGCAGCGTAGCTGGGACTAGCGTACAAGAGACCCAGTACTTC. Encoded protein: CASSVAGTSVQETQYF.

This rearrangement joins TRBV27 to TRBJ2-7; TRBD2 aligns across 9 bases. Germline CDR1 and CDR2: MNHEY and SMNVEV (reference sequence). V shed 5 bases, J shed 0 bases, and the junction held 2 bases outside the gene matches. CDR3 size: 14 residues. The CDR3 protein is CASSPGLASYEQYF. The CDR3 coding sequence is TGTGCCAGCAGTCCGGGACTAGCCTCCTACGAGCAGTACTTC.